One sample yielded the 4 T cell receptor beta chains listed below, sequenced in a study of T cell repertoires in cytomegalovirus infection. TCRdb ran MiXCR on the reads and lists one entry per CDR3 protein. The sample shows around 94,000 distinct CDR3 sequences, approximately 16% of them seen only once. The sample comprised PBMCs. Every receptor here comes from a human donor in good health (CMV status not recorded). Some clones in this sample may be carry-over from other donors' samples.

This clonotype came up a few times. The chain couples TRBV7-2 to TRBJ1-4; TRBD1 agrees at 9 bases. The CDR3 is made up of 15 amino acids. Germline V gives CDR1 SGHTA, CDR2 FQGNSA. With V trimmed by 5 bases and J by 7 bases, 8 bases remained unmatched. The CDR3 sequence: CASSARTGAGEKLFF. For the CDR3, the DNA is TGTGCCAGCAGCGCTCGGACAGGGGCTGGTGAAAAACTGTTTTTT.

The table lists this clonotype with many counts. The chain employs TRBV7-3 and TRBJ2-5, with D possibly TRBD2 on 5 matching bases. The CDR3 loop spans 14 amino acids. Germline V gives CDR1 SGHTA, CDR2 FQGTGA. The V gene lost 5 bases and the J gene lost 2 bases, with 12 bases spanning the gap. The CDR3 DNA reads TGTGCCAGCAGCCCAAAAGCGGAACAAGAGACCCAGTACTTC. Its protein is CASSPKAEQETQYF.

The chain carries TRBV5-4 and TRBJ1-2; 7 bases are a match to TRBD1. Germline V lookup: CDR1 SGHNT, CDR2 YYREEE (reference sequence). V was pared by 2 bases and J by 7 bases, with 2 bases of the junction left unmatched. This CDR3 is built from 12 residues. The chain's CDR3 is CASSFSGGGYTF. The CDR3 nucleotides are TGTGCCAGCAGCTTTTCAGGGGGTGGCTACACCTTC.

This clonotype appeared a few times. The rearrangement uses TRBV6-4 and TRBJ2-1; D is ambiguous. Germline V lookup: CDR1 MRHNA, CDR2 SNTAGT. The CDR3 consists of 11 residues. V was pared by 8 bases and J by 10 bases, with 12 bases between. The CDR3 coding sequence is TGTGCCAGCTTTCCGACCGTCGAGCAGTTCTTC. Its translation: CASFPTVEQFF.